This TCR beta chain derives from a study of cytomegalovirus exposure and HLA in healthy donors. Findings of the study overall: Among TCR sequences, most were rare, though some public TCRs appeared in many donors. HLA alleles showed associations with some 17,000 TCR beta sequences in a later analysis, at a 0.05 false discovery rate. A cluster of highly shared sequence variants was likely a sequencing artifact. Across HLA loci, a later analysis found differing TCR association rates, with DRB1 most and HLA-C fewest.

Both 60 Vbeta primers and 13 Jbeta primers went into the PCR. Sequencing was performed with immunoSEQ multiplex PCR; in TCRdb, only in-frame clones are kept and a portion is missing. The sample has some 150,000 clones, about 9.2% seen once. Germline V gene data show CDR1 as SGHNT and CDR2 as YYREEE (reference sequence). This CDR3 has 14 amino acids. The V segment lost 2 bases and the J segment 7 bases; nucleotides outside the gene matches: 8. About this clone itself: Its antigen is unknown.

The clonotype originates from a woman aged 40 to 55 in good health and CMV-seropositive. Sequencing used PBMCs. The gene calls are TRBV5-4 and TRBJ1-1, with 7 bases aligning to TRBD1. CDR3 sequence: CASSFGTAGGEAFF. The CDR3 DNA reads TGTGCCAGCAGCTTCGGGACAGCAGGCGGTGAAGCTTTCTTT.